The 30 T cell receptor beta chains reported below all come from one sample, sequenced in a study of STAT3 mutations in large granular lymphocyte leukemia. Overall study results and limits: At least one immunodominant TCR beta clonotype appeared in every T-cell large granular lymphocyte leukemia patient.

Profiling relied on immunoSEQ multiplex PCR, and the TCRdb table lists in-frame clones only, not all of them. This repertoire shows some 4,500 clones, roughly 49% found once; its top ten account for less than 85%. Their antigens are not known. The specimen was peripheral blood mononuclear cells. Receptors were obtained from a man aged 60 to 75 with T-cell large granular lymphocyte leukemia. Some clones in this sample may be carry-over from other donors' samples.

This clone has just a few counts. The chain is built from TRBV5-4 and TRBJ2-6, with 9 bases fitting TRBD1. Germline CDR1 reads SGHNT; CDR2 reads YYREEE (reference sequence). With V trimmed by 4 bases and J by 3 bases, 8 bases remained unmatched. This CDR3 has 17 residues. The CDR3 loop reads CASSRRDRVVGANVLTF. Written as DNA, the CDR3 is TGTGCCAGCAGCCGCCGGGACAGGGTTGTTGGGGCCAACGTCCTGACTTTC.

V is TRBV18 and J is TRBJ2-1; 13 nucleotides agree with TRBD2. This CDR3 is 17 amino acids long. The V gene's germline CDR1 is KGHSH and CDR2 LQKENI. V was pared by 0 bases and J by 4 bases, with 3 bases of the junction left unmatched. This CDR3 is CASSPPGTSGTYNEQFF. CDR3 in DNA: TGTGCCAGCTCACCACCTGGGACTAGCGGGACATACAATGAGCAGTTCTTC.

DNA of the CDR3: TGTGCCAGCAGCTTTAAGAACAATGAGCAGTTCTTC. This translates into CASSFKNNEQFF. V is TRBV5-4 and J is TRBJ2-1; D is unclear. CDR1 SGHNT and CDR2 YYREEE come from the germline V gene (reference sequence). CDR3 size: 12 residues. Trimming took 2 bases from V and 5 from J, leaving 5 bases between them.

The rearrangement uses TRBV5-1 and TRBJ2-1; D is undetermined. Germline CDR1 is SGHRS and CDR2 is YFSETQ. V was shortened by 6 bases and J by 0 bases, with 13 bases between the two germline ends. The CDR3 has 15 amino acids. Here the CDR3 reads CASTLDGSSYNEQFF. In nucleotides, the CDR3 is TGCGCCAGCACCCTCGATGGTAGCTCCTACAATGAGCAGTTCTTC.

By share, this clone ranks as medium-sized. V gene TRBV6-5 combines with J gene TRBJ1-6; D is ambiguous. Trimming took off 2 bases at V and 8 bases at J, with 13 bases between the two ends. CDR1 and CDR2 (germline): MNHEY, SVGAGI. The CDR3 covers 15 residues. CDR3 protein: CASSYLRSRYSPLHF. The CDR3 DNA reads TGTGCCAGCAGTTACCTCAGGTCGCGGTATTCACCCCTCCACTTT.

The chain has TRBV6-1 and TRBJ1-5; D gene unclear. Germline lookup yields CDR1 MNHNS and CDR2 SASEGT. There are 13 residues in the CDR3. V was trimmed by 7 bases and J by 1 base, leaving 8 bases between them. Here the CDR3 DNA reads TGTGCCAGCACGATTCAAAGCAATCAGCCCCAGCATTTT. As protein: CASTIQSNQPQHF.

This clone was detected a few times. The chain's CDR3 is CASLESGANVLTF. CDR3 nucleotide sequence: TGTGCCAGCCTTGAGTCCGGGGCCAACGTCCTGACTTTC. The chain uses TRBV18 and TRBJ2-6; the D is unclear. The CDR3 totals 13 residues. V lost 8 bases and J 4 bases, leaving 9 bases between the germline ends. Germline loops: CDR1 KGHSH, CDR2 LQKENI.

V usage is TRBV4-3 and J usage is TRBJ1-2, with TRBD1 as a possible D gene (6 bases). Germline lookup yields CDR1 LGHNA and CDR2 YSLEER. This CDR3 has 14 amino acids. Trimming took 4 bases from V and 4 from J, leaving 13 bases between them. The CDR3 DNA is TGCGCCAGCAGCCCCAACAGGGATCCCTATGGCTACACCTTC. It encodes CASSPNRDPYGYTF.

V is TRBV4-3 and J is TRBJ2-5, with 7 bases identical to TRBD2. Per the germline V gene, CDR1 is LGHNA and CDR2 is YSLEER. The V and J ends lost 0 bases and 5 bases, in that order; junction bases with no gene match: 3. CDR3 length equals 14 residues. The CDR3 loop reads CASSQDWGGETQYF. The CDR3 DNA sequence: TGCGCCAGCAGCCAAGATTGGGGGGGGGAGACCCAGTACTTC.

The V call is TRBV5-1, the J call TRBJ1-4; 9 bases agree with TRBD1. Germline V gene sequence: CDR1 SGHRS, CDR2 YFSETQ. V trimming: 3 bases; J trimming: 11 bases; junction bases outside the gene matches: 5. The CDR3 is made up of 13 amino acids. DNA for the CDR3: TGCGCCAGCAGCTCCGGGACAGGGCGGAAACTGTTTTTT. Its protein product is CASSSGTGRKLFF.

The gene calls are TRBV5-1 and TRBJ2-5; D not resolved. This CDR3 is built from 13 residues. In germline, CDR1 is SGHRS, CDR2 YFSETQ. Deletions cut 4 bases from V and 5 bases from J, with 12 bases between. In DNA, the CDR3 is TGCGCCAGCAGCACTAATAACGGGGAGACCCAGTACTTC. It specifies CASSTNNGETQYF.

The rearrangement joins TRBV30 to TRBJ1-6; possibly TRBD1 for D (5 bases). Trimming cost V 3 bases and J 4 bases, with 10 bases left between them. CDR3 length equals 14 residues. Germline CDR1 and CDR2: GTSNPN and SVGIG (reference sequence). CDR3 DNA sequence: TGTGCCTGGAGGGCGGGACCTTATAATTCACCCCTCCACTTT. It yields the protein CAWRAGPYNSPLHF.

The V gene is TRBV5-1, the J gene TRBJ2-3, with a possible D match to TRBD1 (6 bases). Germline loops: CDR1 SGHRS, CDR2 YFSETQ. Trimming removed 4 bases from V and 0 bases from J, with 9 bases in between. The CDR3 length is 14 residues. As DNA, the CDR3 is TGCGCCAGCAGCCTCAGGGGCAGCACAGATACGCAGTATTTT. Protein sequence: CASSLRGSTDTQYF.

J is TRBJ2-1 and V is TRBV7-9; 7 bases are a match to TRBD2. There are 15 residues in the CDR3. Trimming at V came to 5 bases and at J to 5 bases, leaving 9 bases not matched to a gene. CDR1 SEHNR and CDR2 FQNEAQ come from the germline V gene (reference sequence). CDR3 DNA sequence: TGTGCCAGCAGCCAGTACGGGACTACGGACAATGAGCAGTTCTTC. Encoded protein: CASSQYGTTDNEQFF.

The CDR3 loop is CASSLDGTGGRDEQFF. CDR3 DNA: TGCGCCAGCAGCTTGGACGGGACAGGGGGTCGGGATGAGCAGTTCTTC. V is TRBV5-1 and J is TRBJ2-1; 11 bases line up with TRBD1. CDR1 is SGHRS and CDR2 is YFSETQ in the germline V gene. V lost 0 bases, J lost 8 bases, and 7 bases stayed unmatched. CDR3 length equals 16 residues.

The rearrangement links TRBV5-1 to TRBJ2-7; D possibly uses TRBD1 or TRBD2 (5 bases each). The CDR3 has 15 residues. Trimming removed 1 base at V and 1 base at J, with 12 bases between. From germline, CDR1 is SGHRS and CDR2 YFSETQ. The CDR3 is CASSLFGDASYEQYF. The CDR3 DNA is TGCGCCAGCAGCTTGTTCGGGGACGCTTCCTACGAGCAGTACTTC.

This clone has a handful of counts. This chain joins TRBV5-6 and TRBJ2-5, with a weak D call TRBD1 (7 bases). This CDR3 region has 17 residues. Trimming stripped 4 bases from V and 2 bases from J, with 21 bases between. Germline assignment: CDR1 SGHDT and CDR2 YYEEEE. In DNA, the CDR3 is TGTGCCAGCAGCGGCGGGACAGTTGACCTATATCAAGAGACCCAGTACTTC. Translated, it gives CASSGGTVDLYQETQYF.

The chain uses TRBV7-9 and TRBJ2-7, with 9 bases lining up with TRBD1. V lost 5 bases, J lost 6 bases, and 8 bases stayed unmatched. Germline V CDR1 and CDR2: SEHNR, FQNEAQ (reference sequence). The CDR3 runs to 14 residues. The CDR3 protein is CASSRGQGLGEQYF. The CDR3 region has the DNA TGTGCCAGCAGCAGGGGACAGGGCCTCGGCGAGCAGTACTTC.

This clone was detected a few times. The chain employs TRBV18 and TRBJ1-2; TRBD1 is a possible D gene (5 bases). The CDR3 spans 14 residues. CDR1 and CDR2 from the germline V gene are KGHSH and LQKENI. The V and J ends lost 3 bases and 8 bases respectively, with 16 bases between them. In DNA form, the CDR3 reads TGTGCCAGCTCACCCCCCCCAGGGATTGGCGGCTACACCTTC. It codes for CASSPPPGIGGYTF.

This clone appeared a single time. The chain couples TRBV30 to TRBJ2-7; possibly TRBD1 for D (7 bases). Trimming shortened V by 1 base and J by 2 bases, and 18 bases separated the two germline ends. This CDR3 region has 16 residues. Germline CDR1 reads GTSNPN; CDR2 reads SVGIG (reference sequence). The CDR3 nucleotides read TGTGCCTGGAGTGGGGGGGCGGACAGGCGGCCCTACGAGCAGTACGTC. This encodes CAWSGGADRRPYEQYV.

This clone was picked up a small number of times. The chain joins TRBV4-1 to TRBJ1-1, with D hard to call. Trimming removed 1 base at V and 7 bases at J, with 13 bases between. Germline CDR1 MGHRA, CDR2 YSYEKL. The CDR3 is 14 amino acids. In DNA, the CDR3 is TGCGCCAGCAGCCAAGGCCTCTGGACGGGTGAAGCTTTCTTT. It specifies CASSQGLWTGEAFF.

This clone is medium-sized within its sample. V usage is TRBV9 and J usage is TRBJ1-1, with a tentative D call TRBD1 (5 bases). The CDR3 extends over 12 amino acids. The germline V and J ends were trimmed by 4 bases and 7 bases, with 11 bases remaining between them. CDR1 is SGDLS and CDR2 is YYNGEE in the germline V gene. The CDR3 here is CASSPEGHEAFF. DNA for the CDR3: TGTGCCAGCAGCCCAGAGGGGCATGAAGCTTTCTTT.

This clone has a single count. The rearrangement uses TRBV18 and TRBJ1-2, with D maybe TRBD1 (6 bases). The CDR3 loop spans 15 amino acids. Germline V CDR1 and CDR2: KGHSH, LQKENI. Trimming removed 3 bases at V and 0 bases at J, with 11 bases between. The CDR3 nucleotides are TGTGCCAGCTCACCGCAGGGGAGATCTAACTATGGCTACACCTTC. Protein sequence: CASSPQGRSNYGYTF.

The chain carries TRBV5-1 and TRBJ2-7; no definite D call. CDR1 and CDR2 (germline): SGHRS, YFSETQ. V gave up 0 bases and J gave up 10 bases, with 11 bases separating them. This CDR3 is 12 amino acids long. The CDR3 loop reads CASSLGGLPQYV. The CDR3 bases are TGCGCCAGCAGCTTGGGTGGTCTCCCCCAGTACGTC.

This sequence joins TRBV5-1 and TRBJ2-3, with 7 bases matching TRBD2. The CDR3 covers 18 residues. CDR1 and CDR2 from the germline V gene are SGHRS and YFSETQ. V lost 1 base, J lost 0 bases, and 11 bases stayed unmatched. The CDR3 protein is CASSLSRGSGASTDTQYF. The DNA for the CDR3 is TGCGCCAGCAGCTTGTCTCGGGGGAGCGGGGCTAGCACAGATACGCAGTATTTT.

J is TRBJ2-7 and V is TRBV30, with D perhaps matching TRBD2 (5 bases). Trimming took 3 bases from V and 7 from J, leaving 19 bases between them. This CDR3 contains 14 residues. Germline CDR1 is GTSNPN and CDR2 is SVGIG (reference sequence). The CDR3 nucleotides are TGTGCCTGGAGGTCCCAAGGGAGAGCGAGTGAGCAGTACTTC. Translated, it gives CAWRSQGRASEQYF.

The chain is built from TRBV7-9 and TRBJ2-3; D remains ambiguous. CDR1 is SEHNR and CDR2 is FQNEAQ in the germline V gene (reference sequence). The germline V and J ends were trimmed by 2 bases and 4 bases, with 10 bases remaining between them. This CDR3 has 14 residues. The CDR3 bases are TGTGCCAGCAGCTTAAGCCGGGCCGCAGATACGCAGTATTTT. Translated: CASSLSRAADTQYF. Combining the CDR3 with reference TRBV7-9 and TRBJ2-3 gives the whole variable domain DTGVSQNPRHKITKRGQNVTFRCDPISEHNRLYWYRQTLGQGPEFLTYFQNEAQLEKSRLLSDRFSAERPKGSFSTLEIQRTEQGDSAMYLCASSLSRAADTQYFGPGTRLTVL.

The table lists this clone with a few counts. V and J are TRBV29-1 and TRBJ2-1, with D tentatively TRBD2 (6 bases). V was cut by 6 bases and J by 4 bases, with 16 bases left in between. The CDR3 has 14 amino acids. Germline values: CDR1 SQVTM, CDR2 ANQGSEA. The CDR3 sequence is CSVVWDGGYNEQFF. CDR3 in DNA: TGCAGCGTGGTTTGGGACGGGGGATACAATGAGCAGTTCTTC.

The chain uses TRBV29-1 and TRBJ2-3; 13 bases match TRBD2. Germline assignment: CDR1 SQVTM and CDR2 ANQGSEA. There are 15 residues in the CDR3. V dropped 4 bases and J dropped 1; count of bases not matched to a gene: 2. The CDR3 here is CSVAGTSGGTDTQYF. The DNA for the CDR3 is TGCAGCGTTGCTGGGACTAGCGGGGGCACAGATACGCAGTATTTT.

The chain carries TRBV23-1 and TRBJ2-4; possible D gene TRBD1, 5 bases. TRBV23-1 belongs to the ORF category, with a function that is uncertain. The CDR3 runs to 13 residues. V dropped 2 bases and J dropped 6 bases, with 8 bases sitting between them. As DNA, the CDR3 is TGCGCCAGCAGTCAAGACAGTATAAACATTCAGTACTTC. Residues: CASSQDSINIQYF.